This TCR beta chain stems from a study of T cell repertoires in cytomegalovirus infection. Study-level background: Indications of both CMV infection and matching HLA type were provided by public TCR beta signatures. Findings and limits, study-wide: People with CMV and the relevant HLA were identified by cumulative public TCR beta family frequency. CMV-specific TCR beta clonotypes restricted by HLA-C were the ones dominating the ex vivo response.

TCRdb fed the reads into MiXCR, producing one record per CDR3 protein. The sample carries about 490,000 distinct CDR3 sequences, roughly 29% recorded once. In this sample, this clonotype turned up a few times. The target antigen is unknown. Trimming at V came to 5 bases and at J to 6 bases, leaving 4 bases not matched to a gene. The CDR3 is 15 residues long. This rearrangement joins TRBV12-3 or TRBV12-4 to TRBJ2-2; 12 bases line up with TRBD2. Sequencing was performed on PBMCs. This clonotype was sampled from a human donor in good health (CMV status not recorded). Some clones in this sample may be carry-over from other donors' samples. The CDR3 sequence: CASSILAGGAGELFF. DNA of the CDR3: TGTGCCAGCAGTATTCTAGCGGGGGGGGCCGGGGAGCTGTTTTTT.